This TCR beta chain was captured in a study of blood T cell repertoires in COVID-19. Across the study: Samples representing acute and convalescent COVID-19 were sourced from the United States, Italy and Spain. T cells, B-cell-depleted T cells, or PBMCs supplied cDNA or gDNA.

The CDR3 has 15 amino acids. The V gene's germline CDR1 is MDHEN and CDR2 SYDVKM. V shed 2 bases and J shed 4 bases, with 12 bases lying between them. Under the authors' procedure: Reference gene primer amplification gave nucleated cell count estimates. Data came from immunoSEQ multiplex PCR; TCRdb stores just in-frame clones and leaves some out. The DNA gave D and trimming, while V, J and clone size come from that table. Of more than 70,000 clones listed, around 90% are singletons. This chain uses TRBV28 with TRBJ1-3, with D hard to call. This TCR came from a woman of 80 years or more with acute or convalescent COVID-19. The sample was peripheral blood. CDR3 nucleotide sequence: TGTGCCAGCAGTTTACGGGGTCTGACAGGAAACACCATATATTTT. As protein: CASSLRGLTGNTIYF.